The rows below give T cell receptor beta chains drawn from one sample of a study of CD8+CD57+ T cells in acquired aplastic anemia. Each CDR3 protein is one row after TCRdb ran MiXCR on the reads. Seen here are roughly 200,000 distinct CDR3 sequences, around 63% observed once, and the top ten hold roughly 42%. Sample: sorted CD4+, CD8+, or CD8+CD57+ T cells (not recorded which) from PBMCs. The receptor source for this set is a human donor with aplastic anemia. CDR3s include the opening cysteine and the closing phenylalanine or tryptophan. The D gene is left open where the match is weak. A row's size may be missing; if present it is once, few, many or a size class.

cdr3_aa: CATSPIRGTGSSEQFF; cdr3_nt: TGTGCCACCAGCCCGATACGTGGGACAGGGAGCAGTGAGCAGTTCTTC; v_call: TRBV15; clone_size: NA; d_call: TRBD1; j_call: TRBJ2-1
cdr3_aa: CASSISGGLEKLFF; cdr3_nt: TGTGCCAGCAGTATAAGTGGGGGACTTGAAAAACTGTTTTTT; v_call: TRBV2; clone_size: NA; d_call: NA; j_call: TRBJ1-4
cdr3_aa: CASSQVQAGGNEQYF; cdr3_nt: TGTGCCAGCAGCCAAGTACAGGCGGGGGGTAACGAGCAGTACTTC; v_call: TRBV4-2; clone_size: many; d_call: TRBD2; j_call: TRBJ2-7
cdr3_aa: CATEAGTHNEQFF; cdr3_nt: TGTGCCACCGAAGCGGGAACTCACAATGAGCAGTTCTTC; v_call: TRBV10-3; clone_size: once; d_call: TRBD2; j_call: TRBJ2-1
cdr3_aa: CASSEGRFYGYTF; cdr3_nt: TGTGCCAGCAGTGAGGGGCGGTTCTATGGCTACACCTTC; v_call: TRBV2; clone_size: NA; d_call: NA; j_call: TRBJ1-2
cdr3_aa: CSARSTEFYGYTF; cdr3_nt: TGCAGTGCTAGGTCCACAGAATTCTATGGCTACACCTTC; v_call: TRBV20-1; clone_size: NA; d_call: NA; j_call: TRBJ1-2
cdr3_aa: CASVGEGNLYEQYF; cdr3_nt: TGTGCCAGCGTCGGGGAGGGGAACCTATACGAGCAGTACTTC; v_call: TRBV25-1; clone_size: few; d_call: TRBD2; j_call: TRBJ2-7
cdr3_aa: CASSYVDRSAEAFF; cdr3_nt: TGTGCCAGCAGCTACGTCGACAGGAGTGCTGAAGCTTTCTTT; v_call: TRBV5-6; clone_size: NA; d_call: NA; j_call: TRBJ1-1
cdr3_aa: CSAKPRDSYEQYF; cdr3_nt: TGCAGTGCTAAACCCCGGGACAGCTACGAGCAGTACTTC; v_call: TRBV20-1; clone_size: NA; d_call: TRBD1; j_call: TRBJ2-7
cdr3_aa: CASSPHGGGFYEQYF; cdr3_nt: TGTGCCAGCAGCCCCCATGGCGGGGGGTTCTACGAGCAGTACTTC; v_call: TRBV9; clone_size: many; d_call: TRBD2; j_call: TRBJ2-7
cdr3_aa: CATSDLRVTNTGELFF; cdr3_nt: TGTGCCACCAGTGATTTGCGGGTGACGAACACCGGGGAGCTGTTTTTT; v_call: TRBV24-1; clone_size: NA; d_call: NA; j_call: TRBJ2-2
cdr3_aa: CASSGPGLAGGPNEQFF; cdr3_nt: TGTGCCAGCAGCGGTCCGGGACTAGCGGGAGGTCCGAATGAGCAGTTCTTC; v_call: TRBV2; clone_size: NA; d_call: TRBD2; j_call: TRBJ2-1
cdr3_aa: CASRGTGVGEAFF; cdr3_nt: TGTGCCAGCAGGGGGACGGGGGTCGGTGAAGCTTTCTTT; v_call: TRBV2; clone_size: NA; d_call: NA; j_call: TRBJ1-1
cdr3_aa: CAIGGREPYEQYF; cdr3_nt: TGTGCCATCGGGGGCAGGGAACCCTACGAGCAGTACTTC; v_call: TRBV10-3; clone_size: NA; d_call: NA; j_call: TRBJ2-7
cdr3_aa: CAWTQGTTGGYTF; cdr3_nt: TGTGCCTGGACCCAAGGGACCACGGGTGGCTACACCTTC; v_call: TRBV19; clone_size: NA; d_call: NA; j_call: TRBJ1-2
cdr3_aa: CASSMIVRAQPQHF; cdr3_nt: TGTGCCAGTAGTATGATAGTACGCGCCCAGCCCCAGCATTTT; v_call: TRBV19; clone_size: NA; d_call: NA; j_call: TRBJ1-5
cdr3_aa: CASSLMVYTF; cdr3_nt: TGTGCCAGCAGCCTCATGGTCTACACCTTC; v_call: TRBV7-9; clone_size: few; d_call: NA; j_call: TRBJ1-2
cdr3_aa: CASSTGLVGYNEQFF; cdr3_nt: TGTGCCAGCAGCACCGGACTAGTTGGGTACAATGAGCAGTTCTTC; v_call: TRBV7-2; clone_size: few; d_call: TRBD2; j_call: TRBJ2-1
cdr3_aa: CASSGDIRLGITVAREQYF; cdr3_nt: TGTGCCAGCAGTGGCGATATCCGCCTGGGCATTACAGTGGCGCGCGAGCAGTACTTC; v_call: TRBV2; clone_size: NA; d_call: NA; j_call: TRBJ2-7
cdr3_aa: CASSIGPSGQFF; cdr3_nt: TGTGCCAGTAGTATCGGCCCATCCGGGCAGTTCTTC; v_call: TRBV19; clone_size: once; d_call: NA; j_call: TRBJ2-1
cdr3_aa: CASSLTGGGPTGELFF; cdr3_nt: TGTGCCAGCAGCTTAACGGGCGGGGGGCCGACCGGGGAGCTGTTTTTT; v_call: TRBV7-3; clone_size: NA; d_call: TRBD2; j_call: TRBJ2-2
cdr3_aa: CASSIRWTRDRENTEAFF; cdr3_nt: TGTGCCAGTAGTATTCGTTGGACCCGGGACAGGGAGAACACTGAAGCTTTCTTT; v_call: TRBV19; clone_size: many; d_call: TRBD1; j_call: TRBJ1-1
cdr3_aa: CAWTGLGTEAFF; cdr3_nt: TGTGCCTGGACAGGGCTGGGCACTGAAGCTTTCTTT; v_call: TRBV30; clone_size: many; d_call: NA; j_call: TRBJ1-1
cdr3_aa: CASSPGGPSEQFF; cdr3_nt: TGTGCCAGCAGCCCAGGGGGGCCGAGTGAGCAGTTCTTC; v_call: TRBV7-9; clone_size: once; d_call: NA; j_call: TRBJ2-1
cdr3_aa: CSVVAAYEQYF; cdr3_nt: TGCAGCGTTGTAGCGGCCTACGAGCAGTACTTC; v_call: TRBV29-1; clone_size: few; d_call: NA; j_call: TRBJ2-7
cdr3_aa: CASSFSRTDTQYF; cdr3_nt: TGTGCCAGCAGCTTTTCTCGCACAGATACGCAGTATTTT; v_call: TRBV7-9; clone_size: NA; d_call: NA; j_call: TRBJ2-3
cdr3_aa: CASSGGGLAGSEQYF; cdr3_nt: TGTGCCAGCAGCGGAGGTGGTCTAGCGGGGAGCGAGCAGTACTTC; v_call: TRBV9; clone_size: NA; d_call: TRBD2; j_call: TRBJ2-7
cdr3_aa: CASSISGGPYNEQFF; cdr3_nt: TGTGCCAGCAGTATTAGCGGGGGGCCCTACAATGAGCAGTTCTTC; v_call: TRBV11-1; clone_size: NA; d_call: TRBD2; j_call: TRBJ2-1
cdr3_aa: CSAGGVPNTEAFF; cdr3_nt: TGCAGTGCCGGAGGAGTACCGAACACTGAAGCTTTCTTT; v_call: TRBV20-1; clone_size: once; d_call: NA; j_call: TRBJ1-1
cdr3_aa: CASRHAASSYNEQFF; cdr3_nt: TGTGCCAGCAGACACGCAGCGAGCTCCTACAATGAGCAGTTCTTC; v_call: TRBV25-1; clone_size: many; d_call: NA; j_call: TRBJ2-1
cdr3_aa: CASSPIWVNTEAFF; cdr3_nt: TGTGCCAGCAGCCCGATTTGGGTGAACACTGAAGCTTTCTTT; v_call: TRBV6-1; clone_size: NA; d_call: NA; j_call: TRBJ1-1
cdr3_aa: CASSLTGQGNYGYTF; cdr3_nt: TGTGCCAGCAGCCTCACGGGACAGGGCAACTATGGCTACACCTTC; v_call: TRBV7-8; clone_size: many; d_call: TRBD1; j_call: TRBJ1-2
cdr3_aa: CASILGWEGDYEQYF; cdr3_nt: TGTGCCAGCATCCTTGGATGGGAGGGAGACTACGAGCAGTACTTC; v_call: TRBV7-3; clone_size: NA; d_call: TRBD2; j_call: TRBJ2-7
cdr3_aa: CATSRDLQGYSPLHF; cdr3_nt: TGTGCCACCAGCAGAGATCTCCAGGGATATTCACCCCTCCACTTT; v_call: TRBV15; clone_size: once; d_call: NA; j_call: TRBJ1-6
cdr3_aa: CASSDEDRDLSPQHF; cdr3_nt: TGTGCCAGCAGTGACGAAGACAGGGATCTGTCGCCCCAGCATTTT; v_call: TRBV2; clone_size: few; d_call: TRBD1; j_call: TRBJ1-5
cdr3_aa: CASREAGRGAFF; cdr3_nt: TGTGCCAGCAGGGAAGCAGGGAGGGGAGCTTTCTTT; v_call: TRBV2; clone_size: NA; d_call: NA; j_call: TRBJ1-1
cdr3_aa: CASSSSGTGHYNEQFF; cdr3_nt: TGTGCCAGCAGTTCATCCGGGACAGGGCACTACAATGAGCAGTTCTTC; v_call: TRBV2; clone_size: NA; d_call: TRBD1; j_call: TRBJ2-1
cdr3_aa: CASSLESWAGELFF; cdr3_nt: TGTGCCAGCAGCTTGGAGAGCTGGGCCGGGGAGCTGTTTTTT; v_call: TRBV7-6; clone_size: NA; d_call: NA; j_call: TRBJ2-2
cdr3_aa: CASSSGRGIQYF; cdr3_nt: TGTGCCAGCAGCAGTGGGCGGGGCATTCAGTACTTC; v_call: TRBV2; clone_size: NA; d_call: NA; j_call: TRBJ2-4
cdr3_aa: CASSGRGVYNEAFF; cdr3_nt: TGTGCCAGCAGCGGGCGGGGGGTCTACAATGAAGCTTTCTTT; v_call: TRBV7-8; clone_size: NA; d_call: NA; j_call: TRBJ1-1
cdr3_aa: CASGSQGAETQYF; cdr3_nt: TGTGCTAGTGGTTCTCAGGGCGCGGAGACCCAGTACTTC; v_call: TRBV12-5; clone_size: many; d_call: NA; j_call: TRBJ2-5
cdr3_aa: CASSLIGGGPQHF; cdr3_nt: TGTGCCAGCAGCTTGATCGGGGGAGGGCCCCAGCATTTT; v_call: TRBV7-3; clone_size: NA; d_call: NA; j_call: TRBJ1-5
cdr3_aa: CASSLEHTNSPLHF; cdr3_nt: TGCGCCAGCAGCTTGGAACACACCAATTCACCCCTCCACTTT; v_call: TRBV5-1; clone_size: NA; d_call: NA; j_call: TRBJ1-6
cdr3_aa: CASSPPGLNGDTQYF; cdr3_nt: TGTGCCAGCTCCCCCCCAGGGCTAAACGGAGATACGCAGTATTTT; v_call: TRBV13; clone_size: many; d_call: NA; j_call: TRBJ2-3
cdr3_aa: CASSQRTIRVRDEQFF; cdr3_nt: TGTGCCAGCAGCCAACGGACTATCCGGGTGAGGGATGAGCAGTTCTTC; v_call: TRBV14; clone_size: few; d_call: NA; j_call: TRBJ2-1
cdr3_aa: CSAQATEAFF; cdr3_nt: TGCAGTGCTCAGGCCACTGAAGCTTTCTTT; v_call: TRBV20-1; clone_size: NA; d_call: NA; j_call: TRBJ1-1
cdr3_aa: CSARAGRRMNTGELFF; cdr3_nt: TGCAGTGCTAGAGCGGGTCGTCGAATGAACACCGGGGAGCTGTTTTTT; v_call: TRBV20-1; clone_size: NA; d_call: NA; j_call: TRBJ2-2
cdr3_aa: CATSREGLANYGYTF; cdr3_nt: TGTGCCACCAGCAGAGAAGGACTAGCGAACTATGGCTACACCTTC; v_call: TRBV15; clone_size: NA; d_call: NA; j_call: TRBJ1-2